This T cell receptor beta chain was recorded in a study of PD-L1 blockade in urothelial cancer. Study overall: Each participant's history included 0 to 3 prior chemotherapy regimens. The study recovered a median of approximately 150,000 T cells per blood sample.

The time point: peripheral blood 6 weeks after treatment start. The CDR3 length is 12 residues. The germline CDR1 and CDR2 sequences are MGHRA and YSYEKL. The V end lost 1 base, the J end lost 10 bases, and 8 bases lay between the germline ends. Measured with immunoSEQ multiplex PCR; TCRdb has only the in-frame clones, and not every one. The table has 66,000 or so clones, about 90% seen once. This clonotype was obtained from a man between 60 and 75 years old with urothelial cancer. V usage is TRBV4-1 and J usage is TRBJ2-1; D uncertain. The sequencing here drew on PBMCs, taken around atezolizumab (anti-PD-L1) treatment. The CDR3 coding sequence is TGCGCCAGCAGCCAAGTCTTTTCGGAGCAGTTCTTC. Amino acid sequence: CASSQVFSEQFF.